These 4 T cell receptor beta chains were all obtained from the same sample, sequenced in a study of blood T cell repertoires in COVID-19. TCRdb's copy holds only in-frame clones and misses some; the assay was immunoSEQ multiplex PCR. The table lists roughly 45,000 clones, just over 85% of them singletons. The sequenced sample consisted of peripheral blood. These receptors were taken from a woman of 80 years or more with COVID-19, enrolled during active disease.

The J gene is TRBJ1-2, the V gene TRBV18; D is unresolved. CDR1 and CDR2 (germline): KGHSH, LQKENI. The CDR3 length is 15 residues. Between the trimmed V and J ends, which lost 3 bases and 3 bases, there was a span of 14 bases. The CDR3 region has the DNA TGTGCCAGCTCACCGGTTTCTGGGCAGTACTATGGCTACACCTTC. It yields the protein CASSPVSGQYYGYTF.

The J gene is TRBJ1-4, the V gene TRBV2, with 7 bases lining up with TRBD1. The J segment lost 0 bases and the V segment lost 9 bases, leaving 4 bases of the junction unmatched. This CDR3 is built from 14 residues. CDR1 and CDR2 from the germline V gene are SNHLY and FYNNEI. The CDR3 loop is CARTGTATNEKLFF. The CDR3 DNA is TGTGCCAGAACTGGGACAGCAACTAATGAAAAACTGTTTTTT.

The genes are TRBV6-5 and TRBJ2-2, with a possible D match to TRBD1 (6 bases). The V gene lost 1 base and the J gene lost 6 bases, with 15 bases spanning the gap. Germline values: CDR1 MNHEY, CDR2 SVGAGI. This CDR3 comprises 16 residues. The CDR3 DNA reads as TGTGCCAGCAGTTACTTGCACAGGGTGTCTGCCGGGGAGCTGTTTTTT. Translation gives CASSYLHRVSAGELFF.

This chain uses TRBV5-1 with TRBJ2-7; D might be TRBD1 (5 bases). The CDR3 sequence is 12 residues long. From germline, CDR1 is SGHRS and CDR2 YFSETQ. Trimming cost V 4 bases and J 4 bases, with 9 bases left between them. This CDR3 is CASSGNRYEQYF. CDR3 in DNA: TGCGCCAGCAGCGGCAACAGGTACGAGCAGTACTTC.